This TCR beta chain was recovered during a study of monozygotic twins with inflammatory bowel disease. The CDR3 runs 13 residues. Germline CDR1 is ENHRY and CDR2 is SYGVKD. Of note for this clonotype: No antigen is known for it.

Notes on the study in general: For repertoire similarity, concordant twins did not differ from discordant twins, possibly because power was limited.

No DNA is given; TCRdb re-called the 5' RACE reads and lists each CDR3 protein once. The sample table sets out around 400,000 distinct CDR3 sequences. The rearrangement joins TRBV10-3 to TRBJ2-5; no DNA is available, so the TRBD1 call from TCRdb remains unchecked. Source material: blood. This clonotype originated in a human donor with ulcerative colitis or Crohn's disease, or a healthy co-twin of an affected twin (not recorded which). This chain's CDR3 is CATAPGGPETQYF.